The 28 T cell receptor beta chains given below trace back to one sample, sequenced in a study of beta chain features in type 1 diabetes. Expressed TCRB transcripts were sequenced because the isolated RNA had all been reverse transcribed beforehand. Here immunoSEQ multiplex PCR was the method, and the copy in TCRdb shows in-frame clones only, minus some. The sample holds under 50,000 clones, roughly 70% seen once. Their cognate antigens are unknown. Notes on the study in general: Shortening of TCRB CDR3s, moderate but significant, appeared in all four CD4+ subsets of Type 1 diabetes patients.

The sequencing sample was made of Tregs from blood. These receptors were obtained from a woman aged 18-29 years with type 1 diabetes.

The gene calls are TRBV9 and TRBJ2-1, with no clear D. Germline CDR1 and CDR2: SGDLS and YYNGEE. V shed 0 bases and J shed 2 bases, with 6 bases lying between them. CDR3 size: 14 residues. CDR3 sequence: CASSVDTAYNEQFF. The CDR3 bases are TGTGCCAGCAGCGTAGACACAGCCTACAATGAGCAGTTCTTC.

The chain joins TRBV15 to TRBJ1-1, with a weak D call TRBD1 (6 bases). The germline V and J ends were trimmed by 2 bases and 0 bases, with 10 bases remaining between them. The CDR3 consists of 15 residues. Germline CDR1 and CDR2: LNHNV and YYDKDF (reference sequence). Written as DNA, the CDR3 is TGTGCCACCAGCAGACGGACAGTTATGAACACTGAAGCTTTCTTT. Its protein is CATSRRTVMNTEAFF.

This clone has just one count. J is TRBJ2-5 and V is TRBV4-1, with 9 nucleotides matching TRBD1. There are 17 residues in the CDR3. V dropped 3 bases and J dropped 2; count of bases not matched to a gene: 10. CDR1 and CDR2 from the germline V gene are MGHRA and YSYEKL. CDR3 DNA: TGCGCCAGCAGCCACTTCCCTGTCGGGACAGGGCAAGAGACCCAGTACTTC. Translated: CASSHFPVGTGQETQYF.

The gene calls are TRBV5-1 and TRBJ2-1, with TRBD1 as a possible D gene (5 bases). Trimming removed 0 bases from V and 7 bases from J, with 11 bases in between. The germline CDR1 and CDR2 sequences are SGHRS and YFSETQ. This CDR3 is 14 amino acids long. Written as DNA, the CDR3 is TGCGCCAGCAGCTTGGGGGGCAGGCTTAATGAGCAGTTCTTC. Translating gives CASSLGGRLNEQFF.

V and J are TRBV5-1 and TRBJ1-4, with 9 nucleotides matching TRBD1. Germline lookup yields CDR1 SGHRS and CDR2 YFSETQ. V shed 5 bases and J 7 bases; nucleotides not matched to a gene: 9. The CDR3 runs to 15 residues. The CDR3 DNA is TGCGCCAGCAGACTCACAGGGGGCATGGGTGAAAAACTGTTTTTT. Amino acids: CASRLTGGMGEKLFF.

J is TRBJ1-2 and V is TRBV30, with 7 bases identical to TRBD1. The length of the CDR3 is 14 residues. Trimming removed 5 bases from V and 3 bases from J; junction bases left unmatched: 9. Per germline, CDR1 GTSNPN and CDR2 SVGIG (reference sequence). Written as DNA, the CDR3 is TGTGCCTGGGGGGGCACGGGACAGCACTATGGCTACACCTTC. The encoded protein is CAWGGTGQHYGYTF.

The DNA for the CDR3 is TGTGCCACCAGCATCACTTGGGCCATGAACACTGAAGCTTTCTTT. Translation gives CATSITWAMNTEAFF. This rearrangement joins TRBV15 to TRBJ1-1; D uncertain. Trimming removed 4 bases at V and 0 bases at J, with 12 bases between. This CDR3 comprises 15 residues. Germline CDR1 and CDR2: LNHNV and YYDKDF (reference sequence).

The chain joins TRBV7-8 to TRBJ1-1, with 7 bases lining up with TRBD1. With V trimmed by 5 bases and J by 3 bases, 9 bases remained unmatched. There are 15 residues in the CDR3. Germline V CDR1 and CDR2: SGHVS, FQNEAQ. The CDR3 nucleotides read TGTGCCAGCAGCCCAGGGGACAGACGACACACTGAAGCTTTCTTT. It specifies CASSPGDRRHTEAFF.

In this sample, this clone turned up a few times. The rearrangement uses TRBV19 and TRBJ2-7, with TRBD2 matching 11 bases. V lost 5 bases to trimming and J lost 4 bases; unmatched junction nucleotides: 7. The V gene's germline CDR1 is LNHDA and CDR2 SQIVND (reference sequence). The CDR3 sequence is 15 residues long. The CDR3 region has the DNA TGTGCCAGTAGTCATAGCGGGAGGGCCTTATACGAGCAGTACTTC. It encodes CASSHSGRALYEQYF.

V is TRBV7-2 and J is TRBJ1-6; the D is unclear. The germline V gene has CDR1 SGHTA and CDR2 FQGNSA. The CDR3 runs to 14 residues. V was pared by 0 bases and J by 7 bases, with 7 bases between. The CDR3 bases are TGTGCCAGCAGCTTAGCCTCCCAGAATTCACCCCTCCACTTT. It codes for CASSLASQNSPLHF. Filled out from reference TRBV7-2 and TRBJ1-6, the complete variable domain reads GAGVSQSPSNKVTEKGKDVELRCDPISGHTALYWYRQSLGQGLEFLIYFQGNSAPDKSGLPSDRFSAERTGGSVSTLTIQRTQQEDSAVYLCASSLASQNSPLHFGNGTRLTVT.

This chain connects TRBV30 to TRBJ2-7; 9 positions match TRBD1. The germline V gene encodes CDR1 GTSNPN and CDR2 SVGIG (reference sequence). The length of the CDR3 is 14 residues. V shed 3 bases and J 2 bases; nucleotides not matched to a gene: 5. In DNA, the CDR3 is TGTGCCTGGAGCCGGGACAGGGAACCCTACGAGCAGTACTTC. Amino acids: CAWSRDREPYEQYF.

The V gene is TRBV6-5, the J gene TRBJ1-2; 7 positions match TRBD1. The ends lost 4 bases at V and 8 bases at J; junction bases unmatched: 7. The CDR3 length is 13 residues. The germline V gene has CDR1 MNHEY and CDR2 SVGAGI. In nucleotides, the CDR3 is TGTGCCAGCAGTTCTTTCTCGACAGGGGGCTACACCTTC. It yields the protein CASSSFSTGGYTF.

The chain joins TRBV18 to TRBJ2-3; 11 positions agree with TRBD1. This CDR3 spans 13 amino acids. V was pared by 10 bases and J by 5 bases, with 5 bases of the junction left unmatched. In germline, CDR1 is KGHSH, CDR2 LQKENI. The CDR3 here is CATSGTGGDTQYF. In DNA, the CDR3 is TGTGCCACCTCCGGGACAGGGGGAGATACGCAGTATTTT.

The chain is built from TRBV9 and TRBJ1-1; a possible D gene is TRBD1 (5 bases). V was shortened by 4 bases and J by 4 bases, with 8 bases between the two germline ends. The CDR3 sequence is 12 residues long. The germline V gene encodes CDR1 SGDLS and CDR2 YYNGEE. CDR3 DNA: TGTGCCAGCAGCCGGCAGGGCACTGAAGCTTTCTTT. Translated, it gives CASSRQGTEAFF.

This clone has more than one count but fewer than ten. The rearrangement uses TRBV10-1 and TRBJ2-1; TRBD1 is a possible D gene (5 bases). This CDR3 spans 13 amino acids. Germline CDR1 WNHNN, CDR2 SYGVQD (reference sequence). V lost 8 bases and J lost 2, with 10 bases in between. The DNA of the CDR3 is TGCGCCAGCGAAGACAGAGCCTACAATGAGCAGTTCTTC. Amino acid sequence: CASEDRAYNEQFF.

The chain recombines TRBV6-5 with TRBJ2-7; no reliable D call. Trimming left V 5 bases short and J 4 bases short, with 18 bases between. The CDR3 spans 15 residues. Germline lookup yields CDR1 MNHEY and CDR2 SVGAGI. The CDR3 DNA is TGTGCCAGCAGTAACCGCCGAGGCCCCGGATACGAGCAGTACTTC. It specifies CASSNRRGPGYEQYF.

This sequence joins TRBV29-1 and TRBJ2-5; D unclear. The J call may be wrong; the DNA end is better matched by TRBJ2-7. Per germline, CDR1 SQVTM and CDR2 ANQGSEA. The CDR3 spans 11 residues. CDR3 bases: TGCAGCGTTGCAGGTTTCTACGAGCAGTACTTC. Protein product: CSVAGFYEQYF.

The chain combines TRBV28 with TRBJ1-2; no clear D. This CDR3 has 12 residues. Germline CDR1 is MDHEN and CDR2 is SYDVKM. The ends were cut back, 5 bases at V and 3 bases at J, with 7 bases in the middle. Written as DNA, the CDR3 is TGTGCCAGCAGTCCCTCGTACTATGGCTACACCTTC. Translation gives CASSPSYYGYTF.

The chain employs TRBV14 and TRBJ2-5; TRBD1 matches 9 bases. CDR1 SGHDN and CDR2 FVKESK come from the germline V gene. CDR3 length equals 11 residues. The V segment lost 8 bases and the J segment 5 bases; nucleotides outside the gene matches: 0. The CDR3 reads CASGQGETQYF. In DNA, the CDR3 is TGTGCCAGCGGACAGGGGGAGACCCAGTACTTC.

This chain joins TRBV11-3 and TRBJ2-1; 8 positions match TRBD2. CDR3 length equals 16 residues. Germline V lookup: CDR1 SGHNT, CDR2 YENEEA. V trimming: 5 bases; J trimming: 1 base; junction bases outside the gene matches: 7. CDR3 residues: CASSSGGRLSYNEQFF. As DNA, the CDR3 is TGTGCCAGCAGCAGCGGGGGTCGCCTTTCCTACAATGAGCAGTTCTTC.

This chain joins TRBV20-1 and TRBJ2-3, with unresolved D. V lost 3 bases to trimming and J lost 7 bases, with 8 bases between them. CDR3 length: 11 residues. The germline gives CDR1 DFQATT, CDR2 SNEGSKA (reference sequence). The CDR3 reads CSASIRYTQYF. CDR3 bases: TGCAGTGCTAGTATACGGTATACGCAGTATTTT.

The rearrangement links TRBV7-9 to TRBJ2-7; 8 positions agree with TRBD1. Germline CDR1 reads SEHNR; CDR2 reads FQNEAQ (reference sequence). There are 13 residues in the CDR3. Trimming removed 5 bases from V and 6 bases from J; junction bases left unmatched: 6. This CDR3 reads CASSPSGQGEQYF. The DNA for the CDR3 is TGTGCCAGCAGCCCTAGTGGACAGGGCGAGCAGTACTTC.

The chain recombines TRBV7-8 with TRBJ2-2, with a weak D call TRBD2 (6 bases). The germline gives CDR1 SGHVS, CDR2 FQNEAQ. The CDR3 sequence is 11 residues long. The ends were cut back, 8 bases at V and 6 bases at J, with 7 bases in the middle. In DNA, the CDR3 is TGTGCCAGCCGGAGGGCCGGGGAGCTGTTTTTT. This codes for CASRRAGELFF. The full variable domain, in which reference TRBV7-8 and TRBJ2-2 provide the parts outside the CDR3, is GAGVSQSPRYKVAKRGQDVALRCDPISGHVSLFWYQQALGQGPEFLTYFQNEAQLDKSGLPSDRFFAERPEGSVSTLKIQRTQQEDSAVYLCASRRAGELFFGEGSRLTVL.

The CDR3 bases are TGTGCCAGCAGCTTAAAGTGGTTAGTGGATACGCAGTATTTT. Translation gives CASSLKWLVDTQYF. The chain combines TRBV5-6 with TRBJ2-3; D not certain. The germline V and J ends were trimmed by 2 bases and 6 bases, with 13 bases remaining between them. There are 14 residues in the CDR3. In germline, CDR1 is SGHDT, CDR2 YYEEEE.

J is TRBJ2-7 and V is TRBV5-1, with D possibly matching TRBD1 (5 bases). Trimming shortened V by 1 base and J by 9 bases, and 11 bases separated the two germline ends. CDR1 and CDR2 from the germline V gene are SGHRS and YFSETQ. This CDR3 spans 12 amino acids. In DNA, the CDR3 is TGCGCCAGCAGCTTGAATCCGACAGTGCAGTACTTC. It is translated as CASSLNPTVQYF.

This rearrangement joins TRBV4-2 to TRBJ2-1, with 8 bases identical to TRBD2. V was pared by 1 base and J by 6 bases, with 2 bases of the junction left unmatched. This CDR3 is 14 amino acids long. Germline V gene data show CDR1 as LGHNA and CDR2 as YNFKEQ. In nucleotides, the CDR3 is TGTGCCAGCAGCCAAGCGGGGACTAGCAATGAGCAGTTCTTC. Protein sequence: CASSQAGTSNEQFF.

The chain links TRBV7-2 to TRBJ1-4; 9 bases are shared with TRBD1. V shed 8 bases, J shed 8 bases, and the junction held 12 bases outside the gene matches. Per germline, CDR1 SGHTA and CDR2 FQGNSA. CDR3 size: 15 residues. CDR3 region: CASCQQGAQTEKLFF. The CDR3 DNA reads TGTGCCAGCTGTCAACAGGGGGCTCAAACGGAAAAACTGTTTTTT.

The gene calls are TRBV7-8 and TRBJ2-1, with 8 bases matching TRBD2. Germline values: CDR1 SGHVS, CDR2 FQNEAQ. The CDR3 spans 15 residues. With V trimmed by 3 bases and J by 1 base, 2 bases remained unmatched. CDR3 nucleotides: TGTGCCAGCAGCTTCGGGGGGGCGTCCTACAATGAGCAGTTCTTC. It yields the protein CASSFGGASYNEQFF.